Shown below are 6 T cell receptor beta chains from a single sample sequenced in a study of Graves' ophthalmopathy and Graves' hyperthyroidism. The study amplified TCR beta CDR3 regions using RNA transcripts. HTBI primers were employed in first-round RT-PCR, then a second-round multiplex PCR followed. MiXCR was run by TCRdb on the multiplex PCR reads, yielding one entry per CDR3 protein. The sample has about 620,000 distinct CDR3 sequences, about 24% seen once; the top ten hold roughly 6.9%. The sample comprised peripheral blood. The receptors stem from a woman aged 18-29 years with stable Graves' hyperthyroidism. Some clones in this sample may be carry-over from other donors' samples.

The sample holds many counts of this clonotype. The chain couples TRBV11-2 to TRBJ2-2; a weak D match, TRBD2 (5 bases). The V end was cut by 3 bases, the J end by 0 bases, with 14 bases between. This CDR3 spans 17 amino acids. CDR1 SGHAT and CDR2 FQNNGV come from the germline V gene. The CDR3 sequence: CASSLTSLASNTGELFF. In DNA form, the CDR3 reads TGTGCCAGCAGCTTGACCTCATTAGCGTCGAACACCGGGGAGCTGTTTTTT.

J is TRBJ2-6 and V is TRBV12-5; TRBD2 aligns across 13 bases. The germline V gene has CDR1 LGHNT and CDR2 FRNRAP. J gave up 0 bases and V 5 bases, and 7 bases lay outside the gene matches. This CDR3 comprises 19 residues. This chain's CDR3 is CASGPGTSGDFSGANVLTF. Written as DNA, the CDR3 is TGTGCTAGTGGTCCGGGGACTAGCGGGGACTTCTCTGGGGCCAACGTCCTGACTTTC.

Ten or more counts support this clonotype. The V gene is TRBV2, the J gene TRBJ2-2; TRBD1 aligns across 10 bases. Germline V gives CDR1 SNHLY, CDR2 FYNNEI. Trimming took 7 bases from V and 1 from J; bases not matched to a gene: 6. CDR3 length: 16 amino acids. The CDR3 DNA follows: TGTGCCAGCAAGACAGGGGGCACGGTGAACACCGGGGAGCTGTTTTTT. Its translation is CASKTGGTVNTGELFF.

This clonotype was seen at least ten times. This sequence joins TRBV30 and TRBJ1-1; tentative D call: TRBD1 (6 bases). The CDR3 extends over 14 amino acids. Germline V gene lookup returns CDR1 GTSNPN and CDR2 SVGIG (reference sequence). Trimming left V 4 bases short and J 0 bases short, with 12 bases between. The CDR3 is CAWIGGLVNTEAFF. The CDR3 nucleotides are TGTGCCTGGATAGGGGGACTGGTGAACACTGAAGCTTTCTTT. Variable domain in full (rest from reference TRBV30 and TRBJ1-1): SQTIHQWPATLVQPVGSPLSLECTVEGTSNPNLYWYRQAAGRGLQLLFYSVGIGQISSEVPQNLSASRPQDRQFILSSKKLLLSDSGFYLCAWIGGLVNTEAFFGQGTRLTVV.

The chain couples TRBV29-1 to TRBJ1-1; 8 bases match TRBD1. With 4 bases clipped from V and 0 bases from J, the junction kept 10 bases outside the gene matches. This CDR3 has 16 residues. Germline-derived CDR1 and CDR2 are SQVTM and ANQGSEA. CDR3 residues: CSVVRVPGGMNTEAFF. The CDR3 DNA reads TGCAGCGTTGTCAGAGTTCCAGGGGGCATGAACACTGAAGCTTTCTTT.

This clonotype was counted between two and nine times. This sequence joins TRBV4-2 and TRBJ2-2; D not certain. Germline V CDR1 and CDR2: LGHNA, YNFKEQ. The V and J ends lost 0 bases and 1 base respectively, with 6 bases between them. The CDR3 extends over 15 amino acids. The CDR3 is CASSQDHVNTGELFF. The DNA for the CDR3 is TGTGCCAGCAGCCAAGATCATGTGAACACCGGGGAGCTGTTTTTT.